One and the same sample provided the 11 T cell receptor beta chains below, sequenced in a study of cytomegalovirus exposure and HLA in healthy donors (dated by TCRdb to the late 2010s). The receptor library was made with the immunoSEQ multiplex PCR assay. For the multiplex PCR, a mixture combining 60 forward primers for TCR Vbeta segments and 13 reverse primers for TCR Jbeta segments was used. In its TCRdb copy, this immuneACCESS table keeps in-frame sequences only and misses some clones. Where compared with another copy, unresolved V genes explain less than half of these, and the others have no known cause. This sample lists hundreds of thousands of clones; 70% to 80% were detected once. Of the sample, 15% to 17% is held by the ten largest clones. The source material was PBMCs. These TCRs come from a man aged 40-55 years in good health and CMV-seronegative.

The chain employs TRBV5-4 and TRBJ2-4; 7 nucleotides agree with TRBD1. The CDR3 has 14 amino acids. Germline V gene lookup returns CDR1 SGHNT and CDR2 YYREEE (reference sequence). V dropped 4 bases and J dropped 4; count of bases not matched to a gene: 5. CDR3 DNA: TGTGCCAGCAGCCTACAGGGGACGAAAAACATTCAGTACTTC. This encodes CASSLQGTKNIQYF.

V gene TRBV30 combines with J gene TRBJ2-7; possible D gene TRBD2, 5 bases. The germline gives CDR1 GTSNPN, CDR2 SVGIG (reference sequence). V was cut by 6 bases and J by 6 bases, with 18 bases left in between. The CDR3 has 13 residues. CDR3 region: CACYCKEAGEQYF. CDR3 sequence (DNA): TGTGCCTGCTATTGTAAGGAGGCGGGCGAGCAGTACTTC.

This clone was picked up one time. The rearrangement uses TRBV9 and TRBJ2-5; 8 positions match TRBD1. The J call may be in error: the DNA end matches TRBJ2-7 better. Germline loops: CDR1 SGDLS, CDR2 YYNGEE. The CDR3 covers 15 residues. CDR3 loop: CASSEGTGPTYEQYF. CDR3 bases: TGTGCCAGCAGCGAGGGGACAGGTCCTACCTACGAGCAGTACTTC.

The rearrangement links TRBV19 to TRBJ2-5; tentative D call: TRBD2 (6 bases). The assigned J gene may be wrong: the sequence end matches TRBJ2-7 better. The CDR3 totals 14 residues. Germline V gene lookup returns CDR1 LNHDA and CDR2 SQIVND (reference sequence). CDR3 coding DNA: TGTGCCAGTACCGGGGGACGATACACCTACGAGCAGTACTTC. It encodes CASTGGRYTYEQYF.

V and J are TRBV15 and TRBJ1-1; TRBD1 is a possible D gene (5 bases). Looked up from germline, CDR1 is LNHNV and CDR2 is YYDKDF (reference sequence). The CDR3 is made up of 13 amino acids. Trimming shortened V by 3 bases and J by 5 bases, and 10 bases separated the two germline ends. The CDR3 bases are TGTGCCACCAGCAGGGGGCAGAGTACTGAAGCTTTCTTT. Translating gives CATSRGQSTEAFF.

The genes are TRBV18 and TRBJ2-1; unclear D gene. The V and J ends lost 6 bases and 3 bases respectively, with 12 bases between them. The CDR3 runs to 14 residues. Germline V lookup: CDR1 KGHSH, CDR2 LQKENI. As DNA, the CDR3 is TGTGCCAGCTCCCCGAGGAACGGCTACAATGAGCAGTTCTTC. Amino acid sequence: CASSPRNGYNEQFF.

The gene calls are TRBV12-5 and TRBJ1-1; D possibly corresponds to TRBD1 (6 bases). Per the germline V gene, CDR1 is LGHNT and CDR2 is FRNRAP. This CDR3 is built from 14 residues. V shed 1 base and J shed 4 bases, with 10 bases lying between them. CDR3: CASGLAVGGTEAFF. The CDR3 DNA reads TGTGCTAGTGGTTTGGCAGTAGGGGGCACTGAAGCTTTCTTT. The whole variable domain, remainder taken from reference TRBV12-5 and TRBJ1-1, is DARVTQTPRHKVTEMGQEVTMRCQPILGHNTVFWYRQTMMQGLELLAYFRNRAPLDDSGMPKDRFSAEMPDATLATLKIQPSEPRDSAVYFCASGLAVGGTEAFFGQGTRLTVV.

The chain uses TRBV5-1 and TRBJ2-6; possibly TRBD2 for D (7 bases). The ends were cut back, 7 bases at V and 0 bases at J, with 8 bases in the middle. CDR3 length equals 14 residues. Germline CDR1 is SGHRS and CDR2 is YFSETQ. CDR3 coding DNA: TGCGCCAGCGGGGGGGCCTCTGGGGCCAACGTCCTGACTTTC. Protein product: CASGGASGANVLTF. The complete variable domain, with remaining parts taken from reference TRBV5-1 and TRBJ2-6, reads KAGVTQTPRYLIKTRGQQVTLSCSPISGHRSVSWYQQTPGQGLQFLFEYFSETQRNKGNFPGRFSGRQFSNSRSEMNVSTLELGDSALYLCASGGASGANVLTFGAGSRLTVL.

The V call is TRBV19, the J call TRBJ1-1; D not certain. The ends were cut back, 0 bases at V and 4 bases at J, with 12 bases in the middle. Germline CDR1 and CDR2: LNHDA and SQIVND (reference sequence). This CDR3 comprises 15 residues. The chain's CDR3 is CASSIDGEAGTEAFF. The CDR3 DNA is TGTGCCAGTAGTATAGATGGGGAGGCAGGCACTGAAGCTTTCTTT.

CDR3 nucleotides: TGCGCCAGCAGTGTGGACAGGGCTCAACGCACCGGGGAGCTGTTTTTT. It yields the protein CASSVDRAQRTGELFF. The chain is built from TRBV10-1 and TRBJ2-2, with TRBD1 matching 8 bases. This CDR3 comprises 16 residues. CDR1 WNHNN and CDR2 SYGVQD come from the germline V gene (reference sequence). The junction had 8 bases not matched to a gene; V was cut back by 4 bases and J by 4 bases.

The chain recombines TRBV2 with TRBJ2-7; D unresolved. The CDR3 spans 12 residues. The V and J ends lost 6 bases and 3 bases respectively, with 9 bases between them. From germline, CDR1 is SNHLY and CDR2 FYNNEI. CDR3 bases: TGTGCCAGCAGACCCGGCGGCTACGAGCAGTACTTC. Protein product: CASRPGGYEQYF.